One and the same sample provided the 5 T cell receptor beta chains below, sequenced in a study of blood T cell repertoires in COVID-19. Data came from immunoSEQ multiplex PCR; TCRdb stores just in-frame clones and leaves some out. The repertoire has about 330,000 clones, 70% to 90% of them found once; the top ten carry 5.5% to 7%. Sample: PBMCs or T cells enriched from blood (not recorded which). The receptor source for this set is a woman in her twenties or thirties who had recovered from COVID-19.

V usage is TRBV2 and J usage is TRBJ2-7; 8 nucleotides match TRBD1. The CDR3 covers 17 residues. Germline-derived CDR1 and CDR2 are SNHLY and FYNNEI. After removal of 2 bases from V and 5 bases from J, the junction contained 14 bases not matched to a gene. The CDR3 nucleotides are TGTGCCAGCAGTGAATACTGGACAGGGTCAGGCCGAGACGAGCAGTACTTC. Residues: CASSEYWTGSGRDEQYF. Together with reference TRBV2 and TRBJ2-7, the CDR3 gives the full variable domain: EPEVTQTPSHQVTQMGQEVILRCVPISNHLYFYWYRQILGQKVEFLVSFYNNEISEKSEIFDDQFSVERPDGSNFTLKIRSTKLEDSAMYFCASSEYWTGSGRDEQYFGPGTRLTVT.

The chain employs TRBV30 and TRBJ1-1, with D maybe TRBD1 (5 bases). V was pared by 4 bases and J by 2 bases, with 11 bases between. Germline V lookup: CDR1 GTSNPN, CDR2 SVGIG (reference sequence). The CDR3 is 13 amino acids. DNA for the CDR3: TGTGCCTGGACGGGGGGGAGAAACACTGAAGCTTTCTTT. It yields the protein CAWTGGRNTEAFF.

The rearrangement joins TRBV9 to TRBJ1-1, with 7 bases lining up with TRBD1. V was pared by 0 bases and J by 4 bases, with 9 bases of the junction left unmatched. This CDR3 is built from 16 residues. The V gene's germline CDR1 is SGDLS and CDR2 YYNGEE. The CDR3: CASSVGQGVGGTEAFF. For the CDR3, the DNA is TGTGCCAGCAGCGTAGGGCAGGGGGTAGGTGGCACTGAAGCTTTCTTT. Full variable domain (missing parts from reference TRBV9 and TRBJ1-1): DSGVTQTPKHLITATGQRVTLRCSPRSGDLSVYWYQQSLDQGLQFLIQYYNGEERAKGNILERFSAQQFPDLHSELNLSSLELGDSALYFCASSVGQGVGGTEAFFGQGTRLTVV.

J is TRBJ2-5 and V is TRBV11-2, with 7 bases aligning to TRBD1. The CDR3 totals 14 residues. Looked up from germline, CDR1 is SGHAT and CDR2 is FQNNGV. The trim removed 0 bases at V and 5 bases at J, leaving 3 bases unmatched. The CDR3 loop is CASSLDDRVETQYF. The CDR3 nucleotides are TGTGCCAGCAGCTTAGATGACAGGGTCGAGACCCAGTACTTC.

The CDR3 reads CASSRTGDQPQHF. Written as DNA, the CDR3 is TGTGCCAGCAGCCGGACAGGAGATCAGCCCCAGCATTTT. The V gene is TRBV7-9, the J gene TRBJ1-5, with TRBD1 matching over 7 bases. The CDR3 extends over 13 amino acids. V was clipped by 5 bases and J by 5 bases; unmatched bases: 3. Germline assignment: CDR1 SEHNR and CDR2 FQNEAQ (reference sequence).